Below are 5 T cell receptor beta chains sequenced from a single sample in a study of cytomegalovirus exposure and HLA in healthy donors. 13 Jbeta primers and 60 Vbeta primers were used for the PCR. Data came from immunoSEQ multiplex PCR; TCRdb stores just in-frame clones and leaves some out. Here the sample spans roughly 150,000 clones, roughly four fifths being singletons. Material: PBMCs. The receptors shown here come from a female donor in good health and CMV-seronegative.

The chain uses TRBV30 and TRBJ1-6; no reliable D call. In germline, CDR1 is GTSNPN, CDR2 SVGIG (reference sequence). V was clipped by 2 bases and J by 3 bases, with 8 bases between them. CDR3 length: 14 residues. CDR3 DNA: TGTGCCTGGAGTTTCGGGGTCTATAATTCACCCCTCCACTTT. Protein product: CAWSFGVYNSPLHF.

The V and J genes are TRBV11-1 and TRBJ2-1; 8 bases line up with TRBD1. V gave up 2 bases and J gave up 7 bases; unmatched junction bases: 10. Germline assignment: CDR1 SGHAT and CDR2 FQDESV (reference sequence). CDR3 length: 16 residues. CDR3 DNA sequence: TGTGCCAGCAGCTTATATCCGACAGGGGTACGGAATGAGCAGTTCTTC. Translated, it gives CASSLYPTGVRNEQFF.

On this clone itself: The junction departs from the called germline gene at one end, perhaps through a read error. The chain uses TRBV7-9 and TRBJ2-1; D is possibly TRBD2 (6 bases). Germline V gene lookup returns CDR1 SEHNR and CDR2 FQNEAQ (reference sequence). This CDR3 region has 16 residues. The CDR3 is CSSSPIVGEAHNEQFF. The DNA of the CDR3 is TGTTCCAGCAGCCCGATCGTTGGGGAGGCCCACAATGAGCAGTTCTTC.

This clone was observed a few times. The gene calls are TRBV5-1 and TRBJ1-3; D is unclear. Trimming removed 8 bases at V and 7 bases at J, with 16 bases between. The CDR3 has 13 amino acids. Per germline, CDR1 SGHRS and CDR2 YFSETQ. CDR3 nucleotide sequence: TGCGCCAGTGCCGAGAATCCACGGAACACCATATATTTT. Its protein product is CASAENPRNTIYF.

J is TRBJ1-1 and V is TRBV7-6; 8 positions match TRBD1. CDR3 length: 19 amino acids. In germline, CDR1 is SGHVS, CDR2 FNYEAQ. The V gene end was trimmed by 0 bases and the J gene end by 0 bases; junction bases not matched to a gene: 12. This CDR3 is CASSLAGVGQGAVNTEAFF. The CDR3 DNA reads as TGTGCCAGCAGCTTAGCAGGGGTAGGGCAGGGGGCTGTGAACACTGAAGCTTTCTTT.